The text below deals with one T cell receptor (beta chain). Its matching antigen is unknown. Every donor was a Caucasian adult from Nashville, Tennessee. The sample belongs to a study of shared clonotypes between healthy human individuals. CDR3 length: 16 amino acids. V trimming: 2 bases; J trimming: 6 bases; junction bases outside the gene matches: 5. CDR1 and CDR2 from the germline V gene are SGHRS and YFSETQ. General observations from the study: In contrast to clonotypes shared by all four donors, non-shared clonotypes had lower generation probabilities.

Some clones are missing from TCRdb's copy, which holds only in-frame ones; the method was immunoSEQ multiplex PCR. The sample lists over 2 million clones, 90% to 95% occurring once. The chain links TRBV5-1 to TRBJ2-1; 13 nucleotides match TRBD2. The sequence derives from a man aged 18 to 35 in good health. Sequences were obtained from naive CD4+ T cells sorted from blood. Documented subset: CD45RA+ positively selected. The CDR3 nucleotides are TGCGCCAGCAGCTTATTTCGACTAGCGGGAGGCAATGAGCAGTTCTTC. It encodes CASSLFRLAGGNEQFF.